This is a list of T cell receptor beta chains from one sample in a study of radiotherapy plus CTLA-4 blockade in lung cancer. TCRdb's copy holds only in-frame clones and misses some; the assay was immunoSEQ multiplex PCR. The sample includes tens of thousands of clones, roughly 80% of them seen just once. The starting material was peripheral blood, obtained from a patient treated with radiotherapy plus ipilimumab. Receptors originate from a human donor with non-small cell lung cancer that progressed on radiotherapy plus ipilimumab. The CDR3 runs from the conserved cysteine through the conserved F or W. D genes are given only for firm matches. A row's size may be missing; if present it is once, few, many or a size class.

once | TRBJ1-1 | - | TRBV9 | CASSVGPGDTEAFF | TGTGCCAGCAGCGTAGGACCGGGGGACACTGAAGCTTTCTTT
- | TRBJ1-1 | TRBD1 | TRBV7-2 | CASRGQGNTEAFF | TGTGCCAGCAGGGGACAGGGGAACACTGAAGCTTTCTTT
- | TRBJ2-7 | TRBD2 | TRBV7-2 | CASSLGGGEGFYEQYF | TGTGCCAGCAGCCTCGGAGGCGGGGAGGGCTTCTACGAGCAGTACTTC
- | TRBJ2-1 | TRBD2 | TRBV9 | CASSPRASGRSNEQFF | TGTGCCAGCAGCCCCCGAGCTAGCGGGCGGTCAAATGAGCAGTTCTTC
- | TRBJ2-1 | TRBD2 | TRBV5-6 | CASSLGGTSGSSNEQFF | TGTGCCAGCAGCTTGGGGGGGACTAGCGGGAGTAGTAATGAGCAGTTCTTC
- | TRBJ1-2 | - | TRBV5-1 | CASSLGGGYGYTF | TGCGCCAGCAGCTTGGGTGGGGGCTATGGCTACACCTTC
- | TRBJ2-7 | TRBD1 | TRBV9 | CASSVYGDRGAEQYF | TGTGCCAGCAGCGTTTACGGTGACAGGGGGGCCGAGCAGTACTTC
- | TRBJ2-2 | - | TRBV7-3 | CASKTAANTGELFF | TGTGCCAGCAAAACTGCCGCGAACACCGGGGAGCTGTTTTTT
once | TRBJ1-5 | - | TRBV19 | CASSTHIISQPQHF | TGTGCCAGTAGTACCCACATAATTTCTCAGCCCCAGCATTTT
- | TRBJ2-1 | TRBD2 | TRBV19 | CASSIDQTGLAYNEQFF | TGTGCCAGTAGTATAGATCAGACGGGACTAGCCTACAATGAGCAGTTCTTC
- | TRBJ2-5 | - | TRBV6-4 | CASSAGLEETQYF | TGTGCCAGCAGTGCCGGGCTGGAGGAGACCCAGTACTTC
- | TRBJ2-5 | TRBD1 | TRBV6-6 | CASSTPGQGTETQYF | TGTGCCAGCAGCACGCCGGGACAGGGGACAGAGACCCAGTACTTC
once | TRBJ1-3 | - | TRBV6-1 | CASSEVGWSGNTIYF | TGTGCCAGCAGTGAGGTTGGGTGGAGTGGAAACACCATATATTTT
- | TRBJ2-5 | - | TRBV6-5 | CASSEVVGRETQYF | TGTGCCAGCAGTGAAGTGGTGGGCAGAGAGACCCAGTACTTC
- | TRBJ1-1 | TRBD1 | TRBV5-5 | CASSFGQGLNTEAFF | TGTGCCAGCAGCTTTGGACAGGGGTTAAACACTGAAGCTTTCTTT
- | TRBJ2-2 | - | TRBV5-1 | CASSLDSGLNTGELFF | TGCGCCAGCAGCTTGGATTCGGGTCTCAACACCGGGGAGCTGTTTTTT
- | TRBJ1-4 | - | TRBV7-3 | CASSPGGDRGEKLFF | TGTGCCAGCAGCCCTGGCGGGGATCGAGGCGAAAAACTGTTTTTT
- | TRBJ1-5 | - | TRBV20-1 | CSVQGPGPQHF | TGCAGTGTTCAGGGTCCTGGGCCCCAGCATTTT
- | TRBJ1-2 | - | TRBV6-6 | CASSYGGTYGYTF | TGTGCCAGCAGTTACGGGGGAACTTATGGCTACACCTTC
- | TRBJ1-2 | - | TRBV7-9 | CASSAPGYRGGYTF | TGTGCCAGCAGCGCACCAGGGTATCGGGGAGGCTACACCTTC
- | TRBJ1-2 | TRBD1 | TRBV4-1 | CASSQDPGTGGFGYTF | TGCGCCAGCAGCCAAGACCCTGGGACAGGGGGCTTTGGCTACACCTTC
- | TRBJ1-2 | TRBD1 | TRBV19 | CASRQDRGKYGYTF | TGTGCCAGTAGACAAGACAGGGGGAAGTATGGCTACACCTTC
hyperexpanded | TRBJ2-7 | - | TRBV7-6 | CASSLEGGLGGYYEQYF | TGTGCCAGCAGCTTAGAGGGGGGTTTGGGCGGGTACTACGAGCAGTACTTC
- | TRBJ2-1 | TRBD2 | TRBV27 | CASSLVGTSQYNEQFF | TGTGCCAGCAGTTTAGTAGGGACTAGCCAGTACAATGAGCAGTTCTTC
- | TRBJ1-2 | - | TRBV2 | CASRIFYGYTF | TGTGCCAGCAGGATATTCTATGGCTACACCTTC
few | TRBJ2-3 | - | TRBV20-1 | CSLPLMDTQYF | TGCAGCCTCCCCCTGATGGATACGCAGTATTTT
few | TRBJ2-7 | - | TRBV28 | CASSLLWDPTYEQYF | TGTGCCAGCAGTTTATTGTGGGATCCGACTTACGAGCAGTACTTC
- | TRBJ1-5 | - | TRBV5-1 | CASSLEPGENQPQHF | TGCGCCAGCAGCTTGGAACCGGGGGAGAATCAGCCCCAGCATTTT
- | TRBJ2-7 | TRBD1 | TRBV28 | CASSYVDRSYEQYF | TGTGCCAGCAGTTACGTGGACAGGTCCTACGAGCAGTACTTC
- | TRBJ2-2 | TRBD2 | TRBV5-1 | CASSVQLAGGPPNTGELFF | TGCGCCAGCAGCGTACAACTAGCGGGAGGACCCCCGAACACCGGGGAGCTGTTTTTT
- | TRBJ2-5 | - | TRBV19 | CASRKGHQEGTQYF | TGTGCCAGTCGAAAGGGGCATCAAGAGGGGACCCAGTACTTC
- | TRBJ2-3 | TRBD2 | TRBV7-7 | CASSLGVTSGTGTDTQYF | TGTGCTAGCAGCTTAGGGGTCACTAGCGGTACTGGCACAGATACGCAGTATTTT
- | TRBJ2-3 | - | TRBV10-1 | CASSEGFLTDTQYF | TGCGCCAGCAGTGAGGGGTTTTTGACAGATACGCAGTATTTT
- | TRBJ1-2 | TRBD1 | TRBV29-1 | CSVGQGNYGYTF | TGCAGCGTTGGACAGGGTAACTATGGCTACACCTTC
- | TRBJ2-7 | TRBD1 | TRBV7-9 | CASSSTTGFFSEQYF | TGTGCCAGCAGCTCAACGACAGGGTTTTTCTCCGAGCAGTACTTC
- | TRBJ1-2 | - | TRBV6-6 | CASSYTPNYGYTF | TGTGCCAGCAGTTACACACCTAACTATGGCTACACCTTC
- | TRBJ1-3 | TRBD1 | TRBV30 | CAWGQGAIYF | TGTGCCTGGGGCCAGGGGGCCATATATTTT
- | TRBJ1-4 | - | TRBV30 | CAWSKGLLALRKLFF | TGTGCCTGGAGTAAGGGACTTCTTGCTTTGAGGAAACTGTTTTTT
- | TRBJ2-3 | TRBD2 | TRBV9 | CASRLSSREGRTDTQYF | TGTGCCAGCAGGCTGTCGTCGCGGGAGGGCCGTACAGATACGCAGTATTTT
- | TRBJ2-2 | - | TRBV5-1 | CASRPIGTANTGELFF | TGCGCCAGCAGACCCATCGGGACCGCGAACACCGGGGAGCTGTTTTTT
- | TRBJ2-1 | TRBD2 | TRBV6-1 | CASSDGTSGPPEQFF | TGTGCCAGCAGTGATGGGACTAGCGGCCCTCCCGAGCAGTTCTTC
- | TRBJ2-1 | TRBD2 | TRBV29-1 | CSVETSGRVVGEQFF | TGCAGCGTTGAAACTAGCGGGAGGGTTGTGGGAGAGCAGTTCTTC
- | TRBJ2-7 | TRBD1 | TRBV30 | CAWSPGAGTVSYEQYF | TGTGCCTGGAGCCCCGGCGCCGGGACAGTTTCCTACGAGCAGTACTTC
- | TRBJ2-2 | - | TRBV5-1 | CASSLASNTGELFF | TGCGCCAGCAGCTTGGCCTCTAACACCGGGGAGCTGTTTTTT
- | TRBJ1-1 | - | TRBV27 | CASSFRDGTEAFF | TGTGCCAGCAGTTTCCGAGACGGCACTGAAGCTTTCTTT